A single sample gave rise to the 8 T cell receptor beta chains below, sequenced in a study of blood T cells in healthy people across ages. It was with a sample-barcoded 5' primer and a J-beta primer mix that a second PCR of about 7 to 12 cycles was run. TCRdb redid the calling of the 5' RACE reads with MiXCR, one entry per CDR3 protein. The sample gives approximately 290,000 distinct CDR3 sequences, 27% of which show up once; approximately 29% is in the top ten. The sequenced sample consisted of blood. The origin of the receptors is a woman aged 70 to 79 in good health.

The chain has TRBV7-2 and TRBJ2-3, with D uncertain. Germline values: CDR1 SGHTA, CDR2 FQGNSA. The CDR3 runs 17 residues. Trimming shortened V by 1 base and J by 0 bases, and 14 bases separated the two germline ends. The CDR3 DNA reads as TGTGCCAGCAGCTTAGTAGGTCGGTCGTCTAGCACAGATACGCAGTATTTT. Translating gives CASSLVGRSSSTDTQYF.

The chain couples TRBV20-1 to TRBJ2-1; 13 positions match TRBD2. The V and J ends lost 3 bases and 1 base, in that order; junction bases with no gene match: 6. CDR3 size: 17 residues. Germline V gives CDR1 DFQATT, CDR2 SNEGSKA (reference sequence). The CDR3 region is CSASGLAGEGSYNEQFF. CDR3 sequence (DNA): TGCAGTGCTAGTGGACTAGCGGGAGAGGGGTCCTACAATGAGCAGTTCTTC.

The chain joins TRBV29-1 to TRBJ2-7, with a possible D match to TRBD2 (7 bases). The end of the DNA is better explained by TRBJ2-1, so the J call may be wrong. The CDR3 length is 17 residues. Germline V gene data show CDR1 as SQVTM and CDR2 as ANQGSEA. CDR3 region: CSVEGGGRATLRNEQFF. CDR3 DNA: TGCAGCGTTGAAGGGGGGGGCCGGGCCACTCTACGCAATGAGCAGTTCTTC.

The sample holds a few counts of this clonotype. The chain's CDR3 is CSALTGSNQPQHF. The CDR3 coding sequence is TGCAGCGCCTTGACAGGTAGCAATCAGCCCCAGCATTTT. The genes are TRBV29-1 and TRBJ1-5, with D maybe TRBD1 (6 bases). Trimming took off 7 bases at V and 0 bases at J, with 10 bases between the two ends. CDR1 is SQVTM, CDR2 ANQGSEA, per germline. The CDR3 is 13 amino acids.

The chain links TRBV12-3 or TRBV12-4 to TRBJ1-5, with TRBD1 matching over 7 bases. The CDR3 is made up of 15 amino acids. The V segment lost 4 bases and the J segment 2 bases; nucleotides outside the gene matches: 5. The CDR3 sequence is CASSYNRGGNQPQHF. The DNA of the CDR3 is TGTGCCAGCAGTTATAACAGGGGTGGCAATCAGCCCCAGCATTTT.

This clonotype was counted between two and nine times. V and J are TRBV7-6 and TRBJ1-6, with D unclear. The CDR3 is made up of 17 amino acids. Germline-derived CDR1 and CDR2 are SGHVS and FNYEAQ. V was trimmed by 1 base and J by 0 bases, leaving 10 bases between them. The CDR3 here is CASSLGSGSSYNSPLHF. The CDR3 region has the DNA TGTGCCAGCAGCTTAGGTAGTGGGAGCTCCTATAATTCACCCCTCCACTTT.

The chain carries TRBV29-1 and TRBJ2-3; weak D call: TRBD2 (5 bases). The CDR3 sequence is 13 residues long. V lost 6 bases and J 0 bases, leaving 10 bases between the germline ends. CDR1 and CDR2 from the germline V gene are SQVTM and ANQGSEA. The chain's CDR3 is CSVLEASTDTQYF. Written as DNA, the CDR3 is TGCAGCGTCCTGGAGGCTAGCACAGATACGCAGTATTTT.

There are a few counts of this clonotype. This chain connects TRBV15 to TRBJ1-6; the match to TRBD1 covers 9 bases. The CDR3 is 17 residues long. Germline CDR1 LNHNV, CDR2 YYDKDF (reference sequence). With 0 bases clipped from V and 7 bases from J, the junction kept 7 bases outside the gene matches. This CDR3 is CATSRDTGTGMNSPLHF. The DNA for the CDR3 is TGTGCCACCAGCAGAGATACGGGGACAGGGATGAATTCACCCCTCCACTTT.